This passage covers 27 T cell receptor beta chains from one sample sequenced in a study of cytomegalovirus exposure and HLA in healthy donors. Using immunoSEQ multiplex PCR, the repertoire was profiled, and TCRdb retains in-frame clones only, with some absent. Of over 250,000 clones detected, around 90% appear once; the ten largest clones hold roughly 1.2%. Sequenced input: PBMCs. Receptors were obtained from a woman in her twenties or thirties in good health and CMV-seropositive.

In DNA form, the CDR3 reads TGTGCCAGCAGCTTTAATAGAGACGAGCAGTACTTC. It translates to CASSFNRDEQYF. J is TRBJ2-7 and V is TRBV7-2; D is unresolved. Germline V gene lookup returns CDR1 SGHTA and CDR2 FQGNSA. V lost 3 bases and J lost 5, with 8 bases in between. There are 12 residues in the CDR3. Based on the CDR3 plus reference TRBV7-2 and TRBJ2-7, the full variable domain is GAGVSQSPSNKVTEKGKDVELRCDPISGHTALYWYRQSLGQGLEFLIYFQGNSAPDKSGLPSDRFSAERTGGSVSTLTIQRTQQEDSAVYLCASSFNRDEQYFGPGTRLTVT.

This clone was seen more than once but under ten times. The chain couples TRBV27 to TRBJ2-7; D is unclear. CDR3 size: 12 residues. Germline V lookup: CDR1 MNHEY, CDR2 SMNVEV (reference sequence). The V end was cut by 5 bases, the J end by 0 bases, with 5 bases between. CDR3 DNA: TGTGCCAGCAGTCCCGGCTCCTACGAGCAGTACTTC. Its translation: CASSPGSYEQYF.

The CDR3 coding sequence is TGCAGCGTTGCTTCCTGGCAGAACACCGGGGAGCTGTTTTTT. This gives the protein CSVASWQNTGELFF. The rearrangement joins TRBV29-1 to TRBJ2-2; D is unresolved. Germline-derived CDR1 and CDR2 are SQVTM and ANQGSEA. The CDR3 is made up of 14 amino acids. V lost 4 bases to trimming and J lost 1 base, with 10 bases between them.

The V call is TRBV15, the J call TRBJ2-1; 9 bases fit TRBD2. The germline CDR1 and CDR2 sequences are LNHNV and YYDKDF (reference sequence). The CDR3 length is 15 residues. With V trimmed by 4 bases and J by 9 bases, 10 bases remained unmatched. The CDR3 sequence is CATSTPSPLAGEQFF. The DNA for the CDR3 is TGTGCCACCAGCACCCCCAGCCCACTAGCGGGTGAGCAGTTCTTC.

This sequence joins TRBV7-6 and TRBJ2-5, with no clear D. CDR1 and CDR2 from the germline V gene are SGHVS and FNYEAQ. There are 13 residues in the CDR3. Trimming pared 5 bases from V and 5 bases from J, leaving 12 bases between. This chain's CDR3 is CASSPRVAETQYF. Written as DNA, the CDR3 is TGTGCCAGCAGCCCCCGAGTCGCTGAGACCCAGTACTTC.

The rearrangement links TRBV29-1 to TRBJ2-7; TRBD1 matches 7 bases. Trimming cost V 5 bases and J 7 bases; bases outside gene matches: 5. CDR3 length: 11 residues. Per the germline V gene, CDR1 is SQVTM and CDR2 is ANQGSEA. The CDR3 loop is CSVRGLGEQYF. The CDR3 region has the DNA TGCAGCGTTAGGGGGCTGGGGGAGCAGTACTTC.

This clone occurred once. J is TRBJ2-7 and V is TRBV5-4; 10 positions match TRBD2. This CDR3 is 15 amino acids long. V was clipped by 2 bases and J by 2 bases; unmatched bases: 4. CDR1 and CDR2 (germline): SGHNT, YYREEE (reference sequence). In DNA form, the CDR3 reads TGTGCCAGCAGCTTTCCCGGACTAGCGGCCTACGAGCAGTACTTC. This codes for CASSFPGLAAYEQYF.

This clone has only one observation. The chain uses TRBV4-3 and TRBJ1-3; 10 nucleotides line up with TRBD1. Looked up from germline, CDR1 is LGHNA and CDR2 is YSLEER. V was clipped by 4 bases and J by 4 bases; unmatched bases: 10. The CDR3 runs to 17 residues. The CDR3 loop is CASSRTQGQGFGNTIYF. In DNA, the CDR3 is TGCGCCAGCAGCCGGACCCAGGGACAGGGGTTCGGAAACACCATATATTTT.

The chain couples TRBV9 to TRBJ1-2; TRBD1 agrees at 10 bases. Germline CDR1 is SGDLS and CDR2 is YYNGEE. The CDR3 is 15 residues long. The V and J ends lost 3 bases and 5 bases, in that order; junction bases with no gene match: 7. The DNA for the CDR3 is TGTGCCAGCAGCGAGACAGGGGGCGGAGGGTATGGCTACACCTTC. Translation gives CASSETGGGGYGYTF.

The chain couples TRBV7-6 to TRBJ2-7; D unclear. The germline V and J ends were trimmed by 5 bases and 5 bases, with 16 bases remaining between them. Looked up from germline, CDR1 is SGHVS and CDR2 is FNYEAQ. The CDR3 sequence is 14 residues long. Here the CDR3 reads CASSPNVGGDEQYF. In DNA form, the CDR3 reads TGTGCCAGCAGCCCAAATGTAGGTGGGGACGAGCAGTACTTC.

The chain carries TRBV18 and TRBJ2-7, with 15 positions matching TRBD2. Germline trimming cut 0 bases from V and 4 bases from J; bases unmatched to any gene: 7. The length of the CDR3 is 18 residues. Germline V gene data show CDR1 as KGHSH and CDR2 as LQKENI. The CDR3 nucleotides are TGTGCCAGCTCACCACCTGGACTAGCGGGAGGGCCCTTGTACGAGCAGTACTTC. It yields the protein CASSPPGLAGGPLYEQYF.

Points on this clone: The same CDR3 can be traced to other DNA sequences in this sample. This chain joins TRBV29-1 and TRBJ1-5; no firm D call. V was pared by 2 bases and J by 5 bases, with 10 bases between. The germline CDR1 and CDR2 sequences are SQVTM and ANQGSEA. The CDR3 sequence is 13 residues long. CDR3 region: CSVETGRDQPQHF. The CDR3 region has the DNA TGCAGCGTTGAAACGGGGAGGGATCAGCCCCAGCATTTT.

This rearrangement joins TRBV30 to TRBJ2-6; the match to TRBD1 covers 7 bases. The CDR3 is 17 amino acids. V dropped 8 bases and J dropped 1; count of bases not matched to a gene: 14. In germline, CDR1 is GTSNPN, CDR2 SVGIG (reference sequence). The CDR3 DNA is TGTGCCGGAAAGGCTGCAGGGGGTATTTCTGGGGCCAACGTCCTGACTTTC. Amino acids: CAGKAAGGISGANVLTF.

This clone was seen only a few times. This chain joins TRBV6-5 and TRBJ1-2; D remains unclear. Deletions cut 4 bases from V and 4 bases from J, with 13 bases between. The germline V gene encodes CDR1 MNHEY and CDR2 SVGAGI. The CDR3 spans 14 residues. The CDR3 region is CASSFQPLLYGYTF. The DNA of the CDR3 is TGTGCCAGCAGTTTCCAGCCTCTCCTCTATGGCTACACCTTC.

V gene TRBV5-1 combines with J gene TRBJ1-3; TRBD1 matches at 7 bases. V lost 4 bases and J lost 1; bases outside the gene matches: 8. The CDR3 loop spans 16 amino acids. The germline V gene has CDR1 SGHRS and CDR2 YFSETQ. CDR3 nucleotides: TGCGCCAGCAGCCAACTAGAGGGGGCTTCTGGAAACACCATATATTTT. It yields the protein CASSQLEGASGNTIYF.

This rearrangement joins TRBV5-8 to TRBJ2-7; 7 nucleotides match TRBD1. The CDR3 length is 15 residues. J was trimmed by 2 bases and V by 4 bases; bases with no gene match: 9. CDR1 is SGHTS, CDR2 YDEGEE, per germline. CDR3 sequence: CASSPRDSRAYEQYF. The CDR3 DNA reads TGTGCCAGCAGCCCTCGGGACAGTCGCGCCTACGAGCAGTACTTC.

This clone was counted a single time. V and J are TRBV19 and TRBJ1-1, with 10 bases aligning to TRBD1. Trimming took 9 bases from V and 4 from J; bases not matched to a gene: 5. The CDR3 runs 13 residues. Germline assignment: CDR1 LNHDA and CDR2 SQIVND (reference sequence). The CDR3 loop reads CARRGQGITEAFF. The DNA of the CDR3 is TGTGCCAGGCGGGGACAGGGGATCACTGAAGCTTTCTTT.

The chain recombines TRBV27 with TRBJ2-5, with a tentative D call TRBD1 (6 bases). The CDR3 loop spans 16 amino acids. With 8 bases removed from V and 3 bases from J, the gap between germline ends came to 22 bases. Germline V CDR1 and CDR2: MNHEY, SMNVEV (reference sequence). CDR3 loop: CASDYPERTAKETQYF. CDR3 DNA: TGTGCCAGCGATTACCCAGAGCGGACAGCTAAAGAGACCCAGTACTTC.

V gene TRBV13 combines with J gene TRBJ2-7, with 14 bases identical to TRBD2. The CDR3 sequence is 19 residues long. Germline CDR1 reads PRHDT; CDR2 reads FYEKMQ (reference sequence). V gave up 4 bases and J gave up 4 bases; unmatched junction bases: 15. CDR3 sequence (DNA): TGTGCCAGCAGCTGGGGCCTATCCGGGACTAGCGGGAGTAAGTACGAGCAGTACTTC. Amino acid sequence: CASSWGLSGTSGSKYEQYF.

As DNA, the CDR3 is TGTGCCAGCAGTTACTATGGAGGGAACAATGAGCAGTTCTTC. Translating gives CASSYYGGNNEQFF. This chain links TRBV6-5 with TRBJ2-1; D is possibly TRBD2 (6 bases). Germline V gene sequence: CDR1 MNHEY, CDR2 SVGAGI. V was cut by 1 base and J by 5 bases, with 9 bases left in between. This CDR3 is 14 amino acids long.

The chain employs TRBV9 and TRBJ2-7; the match to TRBD2 covers 15 bases. This CDR3 contains 17 residues. Germline CDR1 and CDR2: SGDLS and YYNGEE. V shed 3 bases and J 3 bases; nucleotides not matched to a gene: 7. Here the CDR3 reads CASSAGLAGGKFYEQYF. Written as DNA, the CDR3 is TGTGCCAGCAGCGCAGGACTAGCGGGAGGGAAGTTCTACGAGCAGTACTTC.

This clone was seen a few times. The rearrangement uses TRBV27 and TRBJ2-7; no firm D call. Germline CDR1 and CDR2: MNHEY and SMNVEV (reference sequence). This CDR3 is built from 12 residues. V dropped 6 bases and J dropped 3 bases, with 9 bases sitting between them. Here the CDR3 DNA reads TGTGCCAGCAGCTCTGGGGTCTACGAGCAGTACTTC. It encodes CASSSGVYEQYF.

This sequence joins TRBV28 and TRBJ1-1; unclear D gene. This CDR3 contains 14 residues. The V gene lost 2 bases and the J gene lost 4 bases, with 11 bases spanning the gap. CDR1 MDHEN and CDR2 SYDVKM come from the germline V gene. The CDR3 DNA reads TGTGCCAGCAGTTTAAGAGGGCTAGGCACTGAAGCTTTCTTT. Translated, it gives CASSLRGLGTEAFF.

The chain couples TRBV30 to TRBJ2-2; 7 nucleotides align to TRBD1. The CDR3 length is 12 residues. Germline CDR1 GTSNPN, CDR2 SVGIG (reference sequence). The trim removed 0 bases at V and 9 bases at J, leaving 1 base unmatched. CDR3 in DNA: TGTGCCTGGAGTGTAAGGGGGCGGGAGCTGTTTTTT. The encoded protein is CAWSVRGRELFF.

This chain uses TRBV18 with TRBJ2-5; TRBD2 matches 11 bases. Trimming removed 8 bases from V and 2 bases from J; junction bases left unmatched: 7. The germline gives CDR1 KGHSH, CDR2 LQKENI. CDR3 length: 15 amino acids. Here the CDR3 DNA reads TGTGCCAGCAGATCCGGGACTAGCGGTCAAGAGACCCAGTACTTC. This gives the protein CASRSGTSGQETQYF.

The rearrangement uses TRBV2 and TRBJ2-1; D uncertain. V was clipped by 6 bases and J by 5 bases, with 11 bases between them. This CDR3 is 13 amino acids long. From germline, CDR1 is SNHLY and CDR2 FYNNEI. This CDR3 reads CASSSRVDNEQFF. Here the CDR3 DNA reads TGTGCCAGCAGCTCAAGGGTCGACAATGAGCAGTTCTTC.

The rearrangement uses TRBV28 and TRBJ1-2; no firm D call. Trimming cost V 6 bases and J 0 bases, with 14 bases left between them. In germline, CDR1 is MDHEN, CDR2 SYDVKM. The CDR3 has 15 residues. The CDR3: CASSPYTIPNYGYTF. CDR3 in DNA: TGTGCCAGCAGCCCCTACACCATCCCTAACTATGGCTACACCTTC.